This TCR beta chain comes out of a study of breast tumors, draining lymph nodes, adjacent tissues (TCRdb year 2016). At the level of the whole study: Breast cancer patients provided tumor, adjacent nontumor tissue and axillary lymph nodes, and the study compared the TCR beta repertoires across these three sources. In human breast cancer, the study set out to assess how tumor, surrounding tissue and draining lymph node repertoires relate to one another and whether T cells might be exchanged between them. Broader findings and caveats from the paper: Tumors showed preferential V and J gene usage, and their T-cell repertoire diversity fell below that of lymph nodes yet above that of nontumor tissue. The similarity between tumor and nontumor tissue repertoires was significantly greater in luminal-like breast cancer than in basal-like breast cancer. The data were considered consistent with most tumor T cells being derived from the lymph node and subsequently expanding within tumor tissue. The conclusion that tumor T cells originate in lymph nodes was framed as consistent with a hypothesis rather than directly demonstrated.

At least ten counts were recorded for this clonotype. Its antigen is currently not known. Base qualities are not recorded, but no much larger clone differs from it by a single base. The lymph node samples were taken from the axillary draining lymph nodes of breast cancer patients. Sequenced using an Illumina HiSeq 2000. Multiplex PCR amplification was used to build the TCR beta chain libraries. High-throughput sequencing was used to analyze the amplified TCR beta chain products. TCRdb reanalyzed the raw reads on its own, using fastp at Q25 for trimming and MiXCR for clone calling, and kept in-frame beta chains. Each entry merges the rows of one CDR3 protein and shows their most common DNA and genes. Across this sample there are some 97,000 distinct CDR3 sequences, with 20% to 25% seen only once. The ten biggest clones cover under 1.5% of the sample. The TCR comes from a female donor with breast cancer. Some clones in this sample may be carry-over from other donors' samples. Sample: axillary lymph node tissue.

The CDR3 loop reads CASSHPAGAGDTQYF. The bases read TGCGCCAGCAGCCACCCAGCCGGGGCGGGAGATACGCAGTATTTT. The rearranged segments are TRBV4-1 and TRBJ2-3; the D gene assignment is perhaps TRBD1 or TRBD2, with each matching 5 bases. CDR1 MGHRA and CDR2 YSYEKL are derived from the germline V gene. The junction shows trimming of 3 bases on V and 5 bases on J, plus 15 bases between the germline ends. There are 15 amino acids in the CDR3, from cysteine to phenylalanine inclusive. Only the CDR3 DNA stays, 45 bases, in frame from base 1.